This record concerns one TCR beta chain sequence. The clone's antigen remains unknown. Base qualities are not provided; no much larger clone lies one nucleotide away. Library preparation was by the immunoSEQ multiplex PCR assay. DNA from the cultured, isolated CD4+ T cells was subjected to TCR beta CDR3 sequencing. On the authors' methods: Non-productive TCR sequences were removed, reads were trimmed to the CDR3 region, and CDR3s of at least 7 amino acids were retained. The MANAFEST web app was used to identify antigen-specific clonotypes by comparing expansion in peptide wells with expansion in reference cultures. Positive clones required FDR<0.05 expansion versus reference and all other wells, odds ratio above 5, and frequency above 0.1% in two replicate wells. A clonotype was called cross-reactive if it was significantly expanded both in SARS-CoV-2 spike wells and in at least one common cold coronavirus spike condition. Levenshtein distance calculated with the stringdist R package was used to assess CDR3 similarity, and unrooted trees were constructed with ape in R 3.6.1. Held by TCRdb, this immuneACCESS table contains in-frame sequences only and omits some clones. Under half of the omission traces to an unresolved V gene where checked; the cause of the rest is unknown. V and J calls plus clone size are reproduced from that table; the DNA served to infer D and trimming. In all, the sample holds about 48,000 clones, and 65% to 80% of those were seen once. Around 15% of the sample is in the top ten clones.

The junction shows trimming of 7 bases on V and 0 bases on J, plus 10 bases between the germline ends. Spanning cysteine to phenylalanine, the CDR3 consists of 13 amino acids. The retained sequence is limited to the CDR3, 39 bases, with the frame set at the first base. To identify antigen-specific CD4+ T cell clonotypes by their expansion, the ViraFEST assay first stimulated PBMC with viral peptide pools and then applied TCR sequencing. After less than eleven days of culture, CD4+ T cells were isolated with the EasySep CD4+ T cell isolation kit. Each participant received two doses of an mRNA SARS-CoV-2 vaccine, either BNT162b2 or mRNA-1273. Negative nucleocapsid antibody results before and after vaccination confirmed that the healthy vaccine recipients had no prior SARS-CoV-2 infection. Under 2.5 million PBMC per well were cultured with approximately 10 ug/ml peptides in IMDM containing 5% human AB serum, 8.5 to 10 IU/ml IL-2 and gentamicin. Half of the culture medium was replaced with fresh IL-2-containing medium on days 3 and 7. Unless otherwise noted, each peptide stimulation condition was cultured in triplicate wells. Using Ficoll-Paque Plus gradient centrifugation, PBMC were separated from whole blood and then either used fresh or cryopreserved at -140C. The overlapping peptide pools covered the spike proteins of SARS-CoV-2 as well as those of the common cold coronaviruses HCoV-NL63, HCoV-OC43 and HCoV-229E. The QIAamp micro DNA kit was used to extract genomic DNA from the cultured CD4+ T cells.

This entry is derived from a study of vaccination effects on CD4 cells after COVID-19 (dated by TCRdb to about 2022). About the study as a whole: Post-vaccine samples across the study were collected a median of 72 days after the second dose, with a range of 14 to 241. The study compared SARS-CoV-2 spike-specific CD4+ TCR repertoires before and after mRNA vaccination in COVID-19 convalescent patients and infection-naive vaccine recipients. A total of 10 COVID-19 convalescent patients and a few SARS-CoV-2-naive healthy vaccine recipients were included in the full study. In the study, cultures from other donors were sequenced using the Oncomine TCR Beta short-read assay on an Illumina iSeq 100. What the authors observed across the whole study: Both infection-induced and vaccine-induced clones contracted markedly at late post-vaccination timepoints, which is consistent with waning T cell responses. In healthy vaccine recipients, vaccine-induced clones were almost all SARS-CoV-2 mono-reactive, with only 1 of 255 being cross-reactive with common cold coronaviruses. Only a small number of convalescent patients were included, and no early post-infection timepoints were available, which limited the study.

This specimen consisted of CD4+ T cells from PBMCs cultured with HCoV-OC43 spike peptides, obtained after COVID-19 vaccination. The cell subset or site label corresponds to: HCoV-OC43 spike overlapping peptide pool stimulation. This TCR was sampled from a human donor who received a COVID-19 vaccine. The chain is encoded by TRBV12-3 or TRBV12-4 joined to TRBJ2-7, with no reliable assignment of the D segment. Here is the DNA: TGTGCCAGCACTCCTGGATTCTCCTACGAGCAGTACTTC. Translated, it gives CASTPGFSYEQYF.